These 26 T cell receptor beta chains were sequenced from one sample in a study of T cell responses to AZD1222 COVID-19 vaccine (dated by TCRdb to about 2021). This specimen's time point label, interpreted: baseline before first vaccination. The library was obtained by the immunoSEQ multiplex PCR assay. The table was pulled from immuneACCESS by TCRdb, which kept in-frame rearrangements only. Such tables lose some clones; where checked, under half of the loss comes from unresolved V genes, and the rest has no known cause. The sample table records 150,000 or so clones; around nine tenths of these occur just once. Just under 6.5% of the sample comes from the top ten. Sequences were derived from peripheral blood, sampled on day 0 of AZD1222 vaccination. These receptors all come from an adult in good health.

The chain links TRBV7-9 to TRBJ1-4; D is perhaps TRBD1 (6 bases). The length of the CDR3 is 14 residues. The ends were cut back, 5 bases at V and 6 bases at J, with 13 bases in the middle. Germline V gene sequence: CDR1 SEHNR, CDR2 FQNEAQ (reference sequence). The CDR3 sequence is CASSTTGVDEKLFF. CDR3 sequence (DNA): TGTGCCAGCAGCACGACAGGAGTCGATGAAAAACTGTTTTTT. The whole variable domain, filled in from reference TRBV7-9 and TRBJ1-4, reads DTGVSQNPRHKITKRGQNVTFRCDPISEHNRLYWYRQTLGQGPEFLTYFQNEAQLEKSRLLSDRFSAERPKGSFSTLEIQRTEQGDSAMYLCASSTTGVDEKLFFGSGTQLSVL.

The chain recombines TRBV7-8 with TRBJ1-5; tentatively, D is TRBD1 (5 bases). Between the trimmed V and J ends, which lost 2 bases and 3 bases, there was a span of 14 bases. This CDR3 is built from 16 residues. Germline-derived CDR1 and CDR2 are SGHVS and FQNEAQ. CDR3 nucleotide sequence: TGTGCCAGCAGCTTATTGGCAGGGAGGGCCAATCAGCCCCAGCATTTT. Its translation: CASSLLAGRANQPQHF. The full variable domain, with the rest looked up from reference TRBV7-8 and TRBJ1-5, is GAGVSQSPRYKVAKRGQDVALRCDPISGHVSLFWYQQALGQGPEFLTYFQNEAQLDKSGLPSDRFFAERPEGSVSTLKIQRTQQEDSAVYLCASSLLAGRANQPQHFGDGTRLSIL.

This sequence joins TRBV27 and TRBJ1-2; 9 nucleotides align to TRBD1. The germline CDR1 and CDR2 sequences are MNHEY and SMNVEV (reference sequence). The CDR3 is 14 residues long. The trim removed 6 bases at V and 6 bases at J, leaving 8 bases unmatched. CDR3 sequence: CASRGTGWGHGYTF. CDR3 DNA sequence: TGTGCCAGCAGGGGGACAGGGTGGGGGCATGGCTACACCTTC.

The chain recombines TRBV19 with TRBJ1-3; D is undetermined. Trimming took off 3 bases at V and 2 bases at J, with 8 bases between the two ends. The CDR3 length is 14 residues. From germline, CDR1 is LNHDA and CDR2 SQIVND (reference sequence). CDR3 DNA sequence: TGTGCCAGTAGTATGAGAGGTGCTGGAAACACCATATATTTT. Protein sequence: CASSMRGAGNTIYF.

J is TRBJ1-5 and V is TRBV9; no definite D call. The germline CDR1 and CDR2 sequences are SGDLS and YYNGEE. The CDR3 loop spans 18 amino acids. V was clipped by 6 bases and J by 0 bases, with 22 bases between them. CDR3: CASIGDILRNHSNQPQHF. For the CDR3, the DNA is TGTGCCAGCATAGGAGACATATTACGGAATCATAGCAATCAGCCCCAGCATTTT.

In DNA, the CDR3 is TGTGCCAGCAGCCTATCGCGGGCAGATACGCAGTATTTT. Translating it yields CASSLSRADTQYF. The chain links TRBV3-1 (or the pseudogene TRBV3-2) to TRBJ2-3; perhaps TRBD2 as D (5 bases). This CDR3 has 13 residues. V was clipped by 4 bases and J by 4 bases, with 9 bases between them. The germline V gene encodes CDR1 LGHDT and CDR2 YNNKEL (reference sequence).

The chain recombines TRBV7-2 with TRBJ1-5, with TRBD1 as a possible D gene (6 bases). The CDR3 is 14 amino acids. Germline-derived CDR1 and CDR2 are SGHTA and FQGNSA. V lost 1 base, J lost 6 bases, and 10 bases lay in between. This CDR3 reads CASSLGGAGQPQHF. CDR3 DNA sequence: TGTGCCAGCAGCTTAGGGGGGGCTGGTCAGCCCCAGCATTTT.

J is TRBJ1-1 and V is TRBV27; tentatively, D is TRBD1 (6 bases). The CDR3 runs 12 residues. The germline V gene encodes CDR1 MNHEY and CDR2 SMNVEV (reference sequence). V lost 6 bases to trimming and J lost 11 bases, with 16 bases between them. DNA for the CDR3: TGTGCCAGCAGGGGGGGGAGGGGGGAGGCTTTCTTT. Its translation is CASRGGRGEAFF.

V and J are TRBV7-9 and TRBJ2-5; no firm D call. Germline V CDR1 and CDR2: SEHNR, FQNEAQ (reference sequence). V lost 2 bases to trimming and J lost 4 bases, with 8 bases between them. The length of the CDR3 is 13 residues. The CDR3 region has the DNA TGTGCCAGCAGCTTACAGCCATTAGAGACCCAGTACTTC. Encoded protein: CASSLQPLETQYF.

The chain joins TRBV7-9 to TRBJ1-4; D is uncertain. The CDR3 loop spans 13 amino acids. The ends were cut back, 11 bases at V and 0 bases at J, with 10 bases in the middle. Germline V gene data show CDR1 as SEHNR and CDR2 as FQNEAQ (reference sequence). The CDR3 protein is CAFRAATNEKLFF. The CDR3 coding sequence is TGTGCCTTTAGGGCAGCAACTAATGAAAAACTGTTTTTT.

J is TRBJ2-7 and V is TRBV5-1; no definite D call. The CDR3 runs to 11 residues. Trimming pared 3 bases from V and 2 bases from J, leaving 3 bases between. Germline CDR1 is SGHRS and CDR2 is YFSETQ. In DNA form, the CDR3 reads TGCGCCAGCAGCTCCCCCTACGAGCAGTACTTC. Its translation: CASSSPYEQYF.

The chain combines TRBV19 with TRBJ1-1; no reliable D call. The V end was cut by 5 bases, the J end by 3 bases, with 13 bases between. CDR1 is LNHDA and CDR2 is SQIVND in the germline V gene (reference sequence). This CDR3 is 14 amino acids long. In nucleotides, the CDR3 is TGTGCCAGTAGTCCACAGCCGGGATACACTGAAGCTTTCTTT. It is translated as CASSPQPGYTEAFF.

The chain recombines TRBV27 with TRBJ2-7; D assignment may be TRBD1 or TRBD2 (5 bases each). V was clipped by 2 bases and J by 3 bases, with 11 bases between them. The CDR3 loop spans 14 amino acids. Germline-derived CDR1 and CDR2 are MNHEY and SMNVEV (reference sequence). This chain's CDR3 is CASSLRGRDYEQYF. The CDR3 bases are TGTGCCAGCAGTTTAAGGGGCCGGGACTACGAGCAGTACTTC.

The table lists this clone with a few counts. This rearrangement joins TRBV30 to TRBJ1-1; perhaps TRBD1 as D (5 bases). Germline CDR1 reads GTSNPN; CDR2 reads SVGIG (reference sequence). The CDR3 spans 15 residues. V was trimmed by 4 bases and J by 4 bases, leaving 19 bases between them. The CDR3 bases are TGTGCCTGGACCCCTACCGGGGGTTGGGGCACTGAAGCTTTCTTT. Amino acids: CAWTPTGGWGTEAFF.

The CDR3 loop reads CASSADGQPQHF. DNA of the CDR3: TGCGCCAGCAGCGCAGACGGACAGCCCCAGCATTTT. The genes are TRBV10-1 and TRBJ1-5; D is undetermined. Germline-derived CDR1 and CDR2 are WNHNN and SYGVQD (reference sequence). The CDR3 has 12 residues. V was cut by 6 bases and J by 7 bases, with 10 bases left in between.

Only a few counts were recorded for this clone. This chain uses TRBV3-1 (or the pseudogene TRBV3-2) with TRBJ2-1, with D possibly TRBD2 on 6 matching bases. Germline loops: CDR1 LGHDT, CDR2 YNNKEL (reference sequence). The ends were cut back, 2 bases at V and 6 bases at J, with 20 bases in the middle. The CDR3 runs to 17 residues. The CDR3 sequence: CASSQFSGGALRNEQFF. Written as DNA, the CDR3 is TGTGCCAGCAGCCAATTCTCCGGGGGAGCTCTTCGCAATGAGCAGTTCTTC.

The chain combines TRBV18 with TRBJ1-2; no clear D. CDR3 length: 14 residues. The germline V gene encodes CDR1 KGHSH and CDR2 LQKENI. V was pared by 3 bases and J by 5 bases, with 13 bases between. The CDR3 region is CASSPSDFSYGYTF. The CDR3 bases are TGTGCCAGCTCACCCTCGGACTTTTCTTATGGCTACACCTTC. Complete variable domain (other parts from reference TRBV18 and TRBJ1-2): NAGVMQNPRHLVRRRGQEARLRCSPMKGHSHVYWYRQLPEEGLKFMVYLQKENIIDESGMPKERFSAEFPKEGPSILRIQQVVRGDSAAYFCASSPSDFSYGYTFGSGTRLTVV.

The CDR3 loop is CASSPPGGVEQYF. The CDR3 nucleotides read TGTGCCAGCAGCCCACCGGGGGGAGTCGAGCAGTACTTC. This chain joins TRBV13 and TRBJ2-7, with 7 bases identical to TRBD2. The V and J ends lost 5 bases and 6 bases, in that order; junction bases with no gene match: 7. Germline V gives CDR1 PRHDT, CDR2 FYEKMQ (reference sequence). This CDR3 has 13 amino acids.

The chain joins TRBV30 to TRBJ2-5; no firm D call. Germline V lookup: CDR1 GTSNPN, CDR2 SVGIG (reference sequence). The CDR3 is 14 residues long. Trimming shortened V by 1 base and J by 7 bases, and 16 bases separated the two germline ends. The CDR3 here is CAWSASVPSGTQYF. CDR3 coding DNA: TGTGCCTGGAGTGCCTCGGTCCCCAGTGGGACCCAGTACTTC. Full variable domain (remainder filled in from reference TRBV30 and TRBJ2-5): SQTIHQWPATLVQPVGSPLSLECTVEGTSNPNLYWYRQAAGRGLQLLFYSVGIGQISSEVPQNLSASRPQDRQFILSSKKLLLSDSGFYLCAWSASVPSGTQYFGPGTRLLVL.

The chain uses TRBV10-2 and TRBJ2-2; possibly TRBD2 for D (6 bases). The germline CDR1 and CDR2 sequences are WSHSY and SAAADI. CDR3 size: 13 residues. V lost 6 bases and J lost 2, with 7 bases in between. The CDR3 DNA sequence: TGCGCCAGCAGCGGGGGTAACACCGGGGAGCTGTTTTTT. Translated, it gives CASSGGNTGELFF.

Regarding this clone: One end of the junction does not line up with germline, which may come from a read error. Here the CDR3 reads CASTVRGRMNTEAFF. The CDR3 nucleotides read TGTGCCAGCACCGTACGGGGGAGAATGAACACTGAAGCTTTCTTT. The rearrangement joins TRBV9 to TRBJ1-1, with D possibly being TRBD1 (5 bases). This CDR3 comprises 15 residues. Germline values: CDR1 SGDLS, CDR2 YYNGEE. Full variable domain (missing parts from reference TRBV9 and TRBJ1-1): DSGVTQTPKHLITATGQRVTLRCSPRSGDLSVYWYQQSLDQGLQFLIQYYNGEERAKGNILERFSAQQFPDLHSELNLSSLELGDSALYFCASTVRGRMNTEAFFGQGTRLTVV.

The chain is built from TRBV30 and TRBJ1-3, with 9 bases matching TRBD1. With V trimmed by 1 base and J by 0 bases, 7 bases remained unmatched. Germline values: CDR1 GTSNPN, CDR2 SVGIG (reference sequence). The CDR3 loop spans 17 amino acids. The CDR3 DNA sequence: TGTGCCTGGAGTGATTTTCCACAGGGGGCCTCTGGAAACACCATATATTTT. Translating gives CAWSDFPQGASGNTIYF.

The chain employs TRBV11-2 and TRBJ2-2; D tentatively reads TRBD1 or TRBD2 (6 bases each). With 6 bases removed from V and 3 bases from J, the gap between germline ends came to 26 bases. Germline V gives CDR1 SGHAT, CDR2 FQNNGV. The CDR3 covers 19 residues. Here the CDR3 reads CASRAGAGALWGDTGELFF. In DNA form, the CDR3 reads TGTGCCAGCAGGGCCGGGGCAGGGGCCCTCTGGGGGGACACCGGGGAGCTGTTTTTT.

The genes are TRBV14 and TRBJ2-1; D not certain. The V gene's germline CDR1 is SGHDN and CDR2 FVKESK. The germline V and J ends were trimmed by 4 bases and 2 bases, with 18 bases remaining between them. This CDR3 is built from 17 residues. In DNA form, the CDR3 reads TGTGCCAGCAGCCTATACCTCAGGAGTTCGGCCTACAATGAGCAGTTCTTC. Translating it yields CASSLYLRSSAYNEQFF. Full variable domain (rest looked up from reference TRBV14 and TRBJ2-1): EAGVTQFPSHSVIEKGQTVTLRCDPISGHDNLYWYRRVMGKEIKFLLHFVKESKQDESGMPNNRFLAERTGGTYSTLKVQPAELEDSGVYFCASSLYLRSSAYNEQFFGPGTRLTVL.

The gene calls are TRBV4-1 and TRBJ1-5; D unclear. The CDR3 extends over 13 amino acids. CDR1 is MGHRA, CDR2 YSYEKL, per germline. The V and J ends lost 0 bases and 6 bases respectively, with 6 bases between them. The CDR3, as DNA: TGCGCCAGCAGCCAAGATACCACTCAGCCCCAGCATTTT. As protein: CASSQDTTQPQHF.

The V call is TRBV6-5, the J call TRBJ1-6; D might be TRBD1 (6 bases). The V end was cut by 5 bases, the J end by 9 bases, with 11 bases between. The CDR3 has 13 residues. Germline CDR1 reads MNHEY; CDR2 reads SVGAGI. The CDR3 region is CASSQGLSSPLHF. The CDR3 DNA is TGTGCCAGCAGTCAGGGGCTAAGTTCACCCCTCCACTTT.